This T cell receptor (beta chain) was identified in a study of blood T cell repertoires in COVID-19. On the study more broadly: Samples representing acute and convalescent COVID-19 were sourced from the United States, Italy and Spain.

In this sample, this clone turned up a few times. The V and J ends lost 7 bases and 4 bases respectively, with 13 bases between them. Germline V CDR1 and CDR2: SNHLY, FYNNEI. This CDR3 is 13 amino acids long. TCRdb's table, derived via immunoSEQ multiplex PCR, lists solely in-frame clones and lacks some. In the table there are 120,000 or so clones, about 70% of which are singletons. Sequenced sample: peripheral blood. This TCR came from a man in his 60s with acute or convalescent COVID-19. This chain uses TRBV2 with TRBJ1-1; D unresolved. This CDR3 is CASKREQTTEAFF. CDR3 nucleotide sequence: TGTGCCAGCAAGAGGGAACAGACCACTGAAGCTTTCTTT. The full variable domain, in which reference TRBV2 and TRBJ1-1 provide the parts outside the CDR3, is EPEVTQTPSHQVTQMGQEVILRCVPISNHLYFYWYRQILGQKVEFLVSFYNNEISEKSEIFDDQFSVERPDGSNFTLKIRSTKLEDSAMYFCASKREQTTEAFFGQGTRLTVV.